These 15 T cell receptor beta chains were sequenced from one sample in a study of shared clonotypes between healthy human individuals. Clones were sequenced by immunoSEQ multiplex PCR, and TCRdb holds only the in-frame ones, with some missing. The sample lists some 1 million clones; about 74% were seen once. The specimen sequenced was memory CD4+ T cells sorted from blood. Noted subset: CD45RA-negative fraction. The receptors were gathered from a man younger than 35 in good health.

The CDR3 region is CASSLVGQGKFF. The CDR3 nucleotides are TGTGCCAGCAGTTTAGTGGGACAGGGAAAGTTCTTC. The genes are TRBV28 and TRBJ2-1; 9 bases line up with TRBD1. The junction had 4 bases not matched to a gene; V was cut back by 2 bases and J by 14 bases. This CDR3 region has 12 residues. Looked up from germline, CDR1 is MDHEN and CDR2 is SYDVKM.

The chain carries TRBV19 and TRBJ2-7, with a weak D call TRBD1 (5 bases). The CDR3 totals 14 residues. The germline CDR1 and CDR2 sequences are LNHDA and SQIVND (reference sequence). V gave up 4 bases and J gave up 3 bases, with 13 bases separating them. Here the CDR3 reads CASSNQGSGYEQYF. In nucleotides, the CDR3 is TGTGCCAGTAGTAATCAGGGCTCCGGCTACGAGCAGTACTTC.

This chain joins TRBV6-5 and TRBJ2-5, with 7 bases identical to TRBD1. Germline CDR1 and CDR2: MNHEY and SVGAGI. The CDR3 totals 15 residues. V was pared by 7 bases and J by 4 bases, with 12 bases of the junction left unmatched. The CDR3: CASNLQGYSGETQYF. Written as DNA, the CDR3 is TGTGCCAGCAACTTACAGGGGTATTCAGGAGAGACCCAGTACTTC.

The chain uses TRBV5-6 and TRBJ2-7; D is perhaps TRBD1 or TRBD2 (5 bases each). This CDR3 is 14 amino acids long. V dropped 4 bases and J dropped 5 bases, with 16 bases sitting between them. Germline loops: CDR1 SGHDT, CDR2 YYEEEE. The CDR3 region has the DNA TGTGCCAGCAGCCAAAAGGCGGTGGGGGACGAGCAGTACTTC. It translates to CASSQKAVGDEQYF.

The V gene is TRBV7-2, the J gene TRBJ1-2; possibly TRBD1 for D (6 bases). CDR3 size: 12 residues. Trimming cost V 4 bases and J 7 bases, with 10 bases left between them. Germline CDR1 SGHTA, CDR2 FQGNSA. The CDR3, as DNA: TGTGCCAGCAGCTCGGGACAAGGTGGCTACACCTTC. It encodes CASSSGQGGYTF. Based on the CDR3 plus reference TRBV7-2 and TRBJ1-2, the full variable domain is GAGVSQSPSNKVTEKGKDVELRCDPISGHTALYWYRQSLGQGLEFLIYFQGNSAPDKSGLPSDRFSAERTGGSVSTLTIQRTQQEDSAVYLCASSSGQGGYTFGSGTRLTVV.

The V and J genes are TRBV19 and TRBJ1-1, with D uncertain. The germline gives CDR1 LNHDA, CDR2 SQIVND (reference sequence). V was trimmed by 4 bases and J by 6 bases, leaving 12 bases between them. The CDR3 contains 13 residues. As DNA, the CDR3 is TGTGCCAGTAGTACGACAAGAGGAGCTGAAGCTTTCTTT. Protein sequence: CASSTTRGAEAFF. The entire variable domain, with the rest obtained from reference TRBV19 and TRBJ1-1, is as follows: DGGITQSPKYLFRKEGQNVTLSCEQNLNHDAMYWYRQDPGQGLRLIYYSQIVNDFQKGDIAEGYSVSREKKESFPLTVTSAQKNPTAFYLCASSTTRGAEAFFGQGTRLTVV.

V is TRBV30 and J is TRBJ1-6; D is undetermined. This CDR3 has 14 residues. CDR1 and CDR2 (germline): GTSNPN, SVGIG (reference sequence). Trimming pared 4 bases from V and 6 bases from J, leaving 13 bases between. The CDR3 sequence: CAWTSLRGNSPLHF. The DNA of the CDR3 is TGTGCCTGGACCTCTTTGCGGGGTAATTCACCCCTCCACTTT. The entire variable domain, with the rest obtained from reference TRBV30 and TRBJ1-6, is as follows: SQTIHQWPATLVQPVGSPLSLECTVEGTSNPNLYWYRQAAGRGLQLLFYSVGIGQISSEVPQNLSASRPQDRQFILSSKKLLLSDSGFYLCAWTSLRGNSPLHFGNGTRLTVT.

On this clone: One end of the junction fails to match germline, which may point to a read error. The chain is built from TRBV7-7 and TRBJ2-2; D is unclear. The CDR3 spans 12 residues. Germline CDR1 SSHAT, CDR2 FNYEAQ (reference sequence). This CDR3 reads CASSPFDGELFF. The CDR3 DNA sequence: TGTGCTAGCAGCCCATTCGACGGGGAGCTGTTTTTT.

The J gene is TRBJ2-2, the V gene TRBV6-5; D is uncertain. The V end lost 8 bases, the J end lost 5 bases, and 9 bases lay between the germline ends. Germline V gene sequence: CDR1 MNHEY, CDR2 SVGAGI. The CDR3 extends over 12 amino acids. The CDR3 protein is CASAQKTGELFF. CDR3 sequence (DNA): TGTGCCAGCGCCCAAAAAACCGGGGAGCTGTTTTTT.

This clone was detected a few times. This chain joins TRBV11-2 and TRBJ1-4, with a weak D call TRBD1 (5 bases). V was pared by 5 bases and J by 4 bases, with 11 bases between. CDR1 and CDR2 (germline): SGHAT, FQNNGV. CDR3 size: 14 residues. CDR3: CASSPGRNNEKLFF. Here the CDR3 DNA reads TGTGCCAGCAGCCCGGGACGGAATAATGAAAAACTGTTTTTT.

This clone was found a few times. V usage is TRBV12-5 and J usage is TRBJ1-1; D is uncertain. Germline CDR1 LGHNT, CDR2 FRNRAP. V lost 3 bases and J lost 1, with 6 bases in between. The CDR3 runs 13 residues. The chain's CDR3 is CASGLAGNTEAFF. CDR3 coding DNA: TGTGCTAGTGGTTTAGCGGGGAACACTGAAGCTTTCTTT.

The V gene is TRBV10-3, the J gene TRBJ2-7; 9 bases are shared with TRBD2. The CDR3 consists of 16 residues. Germline values: CDR1 ENHRY, CDR2 SYGVKD. Trimming at V came to 2 bases and at J to 3 bases, leaving 8 bases not matched to a gene. CDR3 region: CAISELWDSGSYEQYF. The CDR3 coding sequence is TGTGCCATCAGTGAGCTTTGGGATAGCGGGAGCTACGAGCAGTACTTC.

The V gene is TRBV28, the J gene TRBJ1-2, with 7 bases matching TRBD1. The length of the CDR3 is 13 residues. Unmatched junction bases numbered 3, after V lost 4 bases and J lost 4 bases. CDR1 and CDR2 from the germline V gene are MDHEN and SYDVKM. Written as DNA, the CDR3 is TGTGCCAGCAGTTGGAAGGGGGCCTATGGCTACACCTTC. This codes for CASSWKGAYGYTF.

This rearrangement joins TRBV10-3 to TRBJ1-1; a possible D gene is TRBD1 (5 bases). Looked up from germline, CDR1 is ENHRY and CDR2 is SYGVKD. The germline V and J ends were trimmed by 5 bases and 3 bases, with 10 bases remaining between them. The CDR3 is 13 residues long. The CDR3 bases are TGTGCCATCAGTCAAGGGGTTTACACTGAAGCTTTCTTT. It encodes CAISQGVYTEAFF.

V and J are TRBV4-3 and TRBJ2-7, with D unresolved. V dropped 0 bases and J dropped 0 bases, with 6 bases sitting between them. The CDR3 is 14 amino acids. Germline values: CDR1 LGHNA, CDR2 YSLEER. The CDR3 DNA reads TGCGCCAGCAGCCAAGACACGATCTCCTACGAGCAGTACTTC. This gives the protein CASSQDTISYEQYF.